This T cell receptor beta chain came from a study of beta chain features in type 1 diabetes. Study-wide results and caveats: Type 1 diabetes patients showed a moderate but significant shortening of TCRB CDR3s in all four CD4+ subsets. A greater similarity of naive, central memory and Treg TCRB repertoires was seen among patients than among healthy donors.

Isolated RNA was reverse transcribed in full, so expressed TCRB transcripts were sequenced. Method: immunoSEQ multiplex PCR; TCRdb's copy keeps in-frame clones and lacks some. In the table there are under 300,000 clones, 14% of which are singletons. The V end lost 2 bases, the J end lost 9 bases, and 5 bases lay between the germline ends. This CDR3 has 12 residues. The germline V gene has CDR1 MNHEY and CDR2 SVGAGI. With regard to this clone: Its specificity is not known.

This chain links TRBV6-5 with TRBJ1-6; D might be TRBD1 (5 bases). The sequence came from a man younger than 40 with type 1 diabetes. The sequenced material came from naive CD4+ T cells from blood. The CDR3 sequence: CASSYQGSPLHF. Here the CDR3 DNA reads TGTGCCAGCAGTTACCAGGGTTCACCCCTCCACTTT.